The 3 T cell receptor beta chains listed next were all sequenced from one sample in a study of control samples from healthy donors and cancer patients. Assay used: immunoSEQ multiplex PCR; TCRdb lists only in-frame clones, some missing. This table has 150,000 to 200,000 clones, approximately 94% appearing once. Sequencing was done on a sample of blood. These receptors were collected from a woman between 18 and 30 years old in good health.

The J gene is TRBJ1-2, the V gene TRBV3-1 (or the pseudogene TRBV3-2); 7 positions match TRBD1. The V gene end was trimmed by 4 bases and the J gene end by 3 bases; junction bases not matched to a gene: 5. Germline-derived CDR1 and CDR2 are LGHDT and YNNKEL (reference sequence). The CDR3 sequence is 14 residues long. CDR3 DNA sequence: TGTGCCAGCAGCCCAGGGGGGTACGACTATGGCTACACCTTC. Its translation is CASSPGGYDYGYTF.

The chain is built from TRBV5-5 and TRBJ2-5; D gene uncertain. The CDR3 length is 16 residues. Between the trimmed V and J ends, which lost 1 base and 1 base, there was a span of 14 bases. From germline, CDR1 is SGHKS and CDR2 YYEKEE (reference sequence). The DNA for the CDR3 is TGTGCCAGCAGCTTGTTACCTCAATTCCTCCAAGAGACCCAGTACTTC. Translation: CASSLLPQFLQETQYF.

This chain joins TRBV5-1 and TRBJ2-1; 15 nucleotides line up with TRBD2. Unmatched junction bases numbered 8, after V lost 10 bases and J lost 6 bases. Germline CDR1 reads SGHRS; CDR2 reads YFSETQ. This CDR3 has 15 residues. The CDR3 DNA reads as TGCGCCTCAGAGGGACTAGCGGGGGGCCCCAATGAGCAGTTCTTC. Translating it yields CASEGLAGGPNEQFF.